This is a list of T cell receptor beta chains from one sample in a study of shared clonotypes between healthy human individuals. Using immunoSEQ multiplex PCR, the repertoire was profiled, and TCRdb retains in-frame clones only, with some absent. The data show more than 2 million clones, with roughly 96% seen just once and more than 0.1% held by the top ten. The sample consisted of naive CD4+ T cells sorted from blood. All receptors come from a man aged 18-30 years in good health. CDR3s include the opening cysteine and the closing phenylalanine or tryptophan. Each record gives: V gene, J gene, clone size, D gene, CDR3 DNA, CDR3 protein. The D gene is left open where the match is weak. Some rows mark clone size as missing; the rest say once, few, many or name a class of expanded clone.

TRBV29-1	TRBJ1-1	-	-	TGCAGCGCAAAGACAGGGAACACTGAAGCTTTCTTT	CSAKTGNTEAFF
TRBV4-2	TRBJ2-2	-	TRBD2	TGTGCCACCCGTCCCCGGGACTACTTTCTGGAAACTAACACCGGGGAGCTGTTTTTT	CATRPRDYFLETNTGELFF
TRBV30	TRBJ2-1	-	TRBD2	TGTGCCTGGACGAAGTTAGCCGGGGGGGAGCAGTTCTTC	CAWTKLAGGEQFF
TRBV25-1	TRBJ1-4	-	TRBD1	TGTGCCAGTGTCCCGGGACAGGTTCCTAGCGGCGAAAAACTGTTTTTT	CASVPGQVPSGEKLFF
TRBV6-6	TRBJ2-7	-	-	TGTGCCAGCAGTTCCGGGACAACCGAGCAGTACTTC	CASSSGTTEQYF
TRBV6-1	TRBJ2-2	-	TRBD2	TGTGCCAGCAGCCGACTAGCGGGGGGGGAGCTGTTTTTT	CASSRLAGGELFF
TRBV19	TRBJ2-7	-	TRBD2	TGTGCCAGTAGACAGACAAATTTAGCGGGGGACACCTACGAGCAGTACTTC	CASRQTNLAGDTYEQYF
TRBV30	TRBJ1-1	-	-	TGTGCCTGGAGTGCCCGAGGCACTGAAGCTTTCTTT	CAWSARGTEAFF
TRBV19	TRBJ1-1	-	-	TGTGCCAGTAGTAGGTTGGGTCGGCGTGAAGCTTTCTTT	CASSRLGRREAFF
TRBV6-6	TRBJ2-3	-	-	TGTGCCAGCAAGGCAGGGTCCACAGATACGCAGTATTTT	CASKAGSTDTQYF
TRBV5-6	TRBJ1-1	few	-	TGTGCCAGCAGCGCGGCGGTTGAAGCTTTCTTT	CASSAAVEAFF
TRBV5-1	TRBJ2-1	once	TRBD2	TGCGCCAGCAGCTTAGTATTACTAGCGGGAGCGGAGAATGAGCAGTTCTTC	CASSLVLLAGAENEQFF
TRBV20-1	TRBJ2-3	-	-	TGCAGTGCCGGAGTAGATACGCAGTATTTT	CSAGVDTQYF
TRBV29-1	TRBJ2-3	-	-	TGCAGCGTTCCAGGGGCTAGCACAGATACGCAGTATTTT	CSVPGASTDTQYF
TRBV7-2	TRBJ2-7	once	-	TGTGCCAGCGGCCTAAAATACGAGCAGTACTTC	CASGLKYEQYF
TRBV11-2	TRBJ2-1	few	-	TGTGCCAGCAGCTTACGGGGAACCCTAGAGGGGTCCTACAATGAGCAGTTCTTC	CASSLRGTLEGSYNEQFF
TRBV6-5	TRBJ2-7	-	TRBD2	TGTGCCAGCAGCCGGACTAGCGGGAGTTACGAGCAGTACTTC	CASSRTSGSYEQYF
TRBV5-4	TRBJ2-5	once	-	TGTGCCAGCAGTCGAAATCAAGAGACCCAGTACTTC	CASSRNQETQYF
TRBV11-2	TRBJ2-2	-	-	TGTGCCAGCAGCTTGGGTACCGGGGAGCTGTTTTTT	CASSLGTGELFF
TRBV4-2	TRBJ2-7	-	-	TGTGCCAGCAGCCAATCTGGGGGACGGGAGCAGTACTTC	CASSQSGGREQYF
TRBV5-1	TRBJ2-5	few	-	TGCGCCAGCAGCCGCCAAGAGACCCAGTACTTC	CASSRQETQYF
TRBV6-5	TRBJ2-5	-	TRBD2	TGTGCCAGCAGTCTTAGCGGGGCCGAGACCCAGTACTTC	CASSLSGAETQYF
TRBV2	TRBJ2-2	-	-	TGTGCCAGCAGGGGTAGCAAGGGCACCGGGGAGCTGTTTTTT	CASRGSKGTGELFF
TRBV6-1	TRBJ1-4	-	-	TGTGCCAGCCTTCGGGGAACTAATGAAAAACTGTTTTTT	CASLRGTNEKLFF
TRBV6-5	TRBJ2-5	-	-	TGTGCCAGCAGTTACTCGGGTCGTAAAGAGACCCAGTACTTC	CASSYSGRKETQYF
TRBV6-6	TRBJ1-2	-	-	TGTGCCAGCAGTTACGCTGGCTACACCTTC	CASSYAGYTF
TRBV19	TRBJ1-1	-	-	TGTGCCAGTAGTATTTCGCGGAACTTGAACACTGAAGCTTTCTTT	CASSISRNLNTEAFF
TRBV25-1	TRBJ1-5	once	-	TGTGCCAGCAGTGAGGGGCTCCCGAGCAATCAGCCCCAGCATTTT	CASSEGLPSNQPQHF
TRBV19	TRBJ1-1	-	-	TGTGCCAGTAGTATAGGTGGGGTCAATACTGAAGCTTTCTTT	CASSIGGVNTEAFF
TRBV6-6	TRBJ1-1	-	-	TGTGCCAGCAGCCGACCGGTTGGTACCAACACTGAAGCTTTCTTT	CASSRPVGTNTEAFF
TRBV10-1	TRBJ2-1	-	-	TGCGCCAGCAGTGGGAGGCTAGCGAGTGAGCAGTTCTTC	CASSGRLASEQFF
TRBV5-1	TRBJ2-7	-	TRBD1	TGCGCCAGCAGTTGGAGTGGGGACAGGGTCGAGCAGTACTTC	CASSWSGDRVEQYF
TRBV28	TRBJ1-1	-	-	TGTGCCAGCAGTTTAGGGGGACTGACGAACACTGAAGCTTTCTTT	CASSLGGLTNTEAFF
TRBV7-6	TRBJ1-3	-	-	TGTGCCAGCAGCTTAGGCGGGGATATCTCTGGAAACACCATATATTTT	CASSLGGDISGNTIYF
TRBV18	TRBJ2-5	-	-	TGTGCCAGCTCACCGGGGGGAACCAGGGGAGAGACCCAGTACTTC	CASSPGGTRGETQYF
TRBV18	TRBJ2-5	-	-	TGTGCCAGCTCACCAGGATCCGTGAGAGAGACCCAGTACTTC	CASSPGSVRETQYF
TRBV6-5	TRBJ1-2	-	TRBD1	TGTGCCAGCGGACAGGGCTATGGCTACACCTTC	CASGQGYGYTF
TRBV11-3	TRBJ1-1	-	-	TGTGCCAGCAGCTTAGATGGGGGGAAGAACACTGAAGCTTTCTTT	CASSLDGGKNTEAFF
TRBV4-1	TRBJ2-1	-	-	TGCGCCAGCAGCCAGGGGGGTTTCCCCCCCAATGAGCAGTTCTTC	CASSQGGFPPNEQFF